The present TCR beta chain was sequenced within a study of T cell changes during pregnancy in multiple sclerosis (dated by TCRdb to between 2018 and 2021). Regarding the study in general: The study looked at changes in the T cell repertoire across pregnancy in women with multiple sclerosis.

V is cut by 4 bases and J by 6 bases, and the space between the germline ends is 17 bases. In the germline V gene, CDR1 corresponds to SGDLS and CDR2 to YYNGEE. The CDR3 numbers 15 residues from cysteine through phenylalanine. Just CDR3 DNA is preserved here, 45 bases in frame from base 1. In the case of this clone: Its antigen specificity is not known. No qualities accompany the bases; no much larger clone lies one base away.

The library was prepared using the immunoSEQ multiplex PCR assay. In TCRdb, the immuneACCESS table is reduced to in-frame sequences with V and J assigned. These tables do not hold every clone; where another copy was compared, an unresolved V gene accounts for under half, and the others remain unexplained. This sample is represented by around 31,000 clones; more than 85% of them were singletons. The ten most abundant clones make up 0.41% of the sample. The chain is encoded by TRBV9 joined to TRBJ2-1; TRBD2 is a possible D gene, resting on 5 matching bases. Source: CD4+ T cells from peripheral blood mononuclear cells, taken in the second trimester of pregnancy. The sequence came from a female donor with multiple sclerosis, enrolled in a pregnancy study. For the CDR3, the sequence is CASSFELSRGNEQFF. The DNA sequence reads TGTGCCAGCAGCTTTGAGCTTAGTCGGGGCAATGAGCAGTTCTTC.